The 9 T cell receptor beta chains listed next were all sequenced from one sample in a study of OX40 agonist ivuxolimab in advanced cancers. Sequenced by immunoSEQ multiplex PCR; TCRdb stores in-frame clones only, minus some. The sample yields 55,000 to 75,000 clones, 81% seen once. The sequences come from CD4+ or CD8+ T cells sorted from blood, collected in a trial of the OX40 agonist ivuxolimab. These receptors all stem from an adult with an advanced solid tumor such as melanoma, head and neck, liver or kidney cancer.

Here the CDR3 reads CASSQVSGGYGYTF. CDR3 coding DNA: TGTGCCAGCAGCCAGGTGTCGGGGGGCTATGGCTACACCTTC. The rearrangement joins TRBV14 to TRBJ1-2, with a weak D call TRBD1 (5 bases). V lost 3 bases to trimming and J lost 4 bases, with 12 bases between them. CDR3 length: 14 residues. Germline V lookup: CDR1 SGHDN, CDR2 FVKESK.

The chain employs TRBV15 and TRBJ2-7, with D hard to call. Trimming left V 2 bases short and J 3 bases short, with 8 bases between. Germline CDR1 is LNHNV and CDR2 is YYDKDF (reference sequence). The CDR3 loop spans 13 amino acids. CDR3 DNA: TGTGCCACCAGCAGACAGACGGTCTACGAGCAGTACTTC. Translating gives CATSRQTVYEQYF.

The rearrangement uses TRBV6-6 and TRBJ2-1, with D maybe TRBD1 (6 bases). This CDR3 has 16 amino acids. The germline CDR1 and CDR2 sequences are MNHNY and SVGAGI (reference sequence). Trimming shortened V by 6 bases and J by 0 bases, and 15 bases separated the two germline ends. The CDR3 region is CASSRRQDSSYNEQFF. CDR3 nucleotides: TGTGCCAGCAGCCGCCGACAGGACAGCTCCTACAATGAGCAGTTCTTC.

The chain is built from TRBV5-1 and TRBJ2-5; perhaps TRBD1 as D (6 bases). Trimming left V 0 bases short and J 5 bases short, with 14 bases between. This CDR3 region has 15 residues. CDR1 and CDR2 from the germline V gene are SGHRS and YFSETQ. CDR3 in DNA: TGCGCCAGCAGCTTGGAGGGGGTAGGGCGGGAGACCCAGTACTTC. Its protein product is CASSLEGVGRETQYF.

This clone has more than one count but fewer than ten. CDR3 residues: CATGGGGTDTQYF. CDR3 in DNA: TGTGCCACGGGCGGGGGGGGCACAGATACGCAGTATTTT. The chain has TRBV10-3 and TRBJ2-3, with 9 bases that match TRBD2. The V segment lost 10 bases and the J segment 1 base; nucleotides outside the gene matches: 3. The CDR3 length is 13 residues. Looked up from germline, CDR1 is ENHRY and CDR2 is SYGVKD.

This clone was found once. V is TRBV4-2 and J is TRBJ2-2, with D unresolved. The length of the CDR3 is 15 residues. The germline CDR1 and CDR2 sequences are LGHNA and YNFKEQ. Trimming left V 4 bases short and J 0 bases short, with 9 bases between. CDR3 sequence: CASSPRLANTGELFF. The CDR3 DNA is TGTGCCAGCAGCCCTCGACTCGCGAACACCGGGGAGCTGTTTTTT.

The genes are TRBV4-2 and TRBJ1-1; D remains unclear. This CDR3 comprises 19 residues. V gave up 0 bases and J gave up 3 bases, with 23 bases separating them. Germline CDR1 LGHNA, CDR2 YNFKEQ. In nucleotides, the CDR3 is TGTGCCAGCAGCCAAGATTCGGGCCGATGGACCGAGAGGTACACTGAAGCTTTCTTT. Its protein is CASSQDSGRWTERYTEAFF.

This chain links TRBV5-5 with TRBJ2-5, with 7 bases identical to TRBD2. The CDR3 covers 14 residues. Germline CDR1 and CDR2: SGHKS and YYEKEE (reference sequence). Trimming at V came to 5 bases and at J to 2 bases, leaving 6 bases not matched to a gene. This chain's CDR3 is CASRSGGGQETQYF. CDR3 nucleotide sequence: TGTGCCAGCAGGAGTGGGGGAGGGCAAGAGACCCAGTACTTC.

The J gene is TRBJ1-1, the V gene TRBV19; D is ambiguous. Trimming left V 2 bases short and J 6 bases short, with 13 bases between. The V gene's germline CDR1 is LNHDA and CDR2 SQIVND (reference sequence). CDR3 length: 14 residues. The CDR3 nucleotides read TGTGCCAGTAGTATAACCGGGGTCCGGCCTGAAGCTTTCTTT. Translation gives CASSITGVRPEAFF.